The entry below gives a single TCR beta chain sequence along with its context. Between the trimmed V and J ends, which lost 6 bases and 5 bases, there was a span of 19 bases. The CDR3 length is 16 residues. Germline V gives CDR1 LGHNA, CDR2 YNFKEQ. The repertoire was sequenced with immunoSEQ multiplex PCR; TCRdb's copy has only in-frame clones and lacks some. This sample has 150,000 or so clones, with about 90% found just once. The sample comes from a study of T cell responses to AZD1222 COVID-19 vaccine. This clonotype originated in an adult who received the AZD1222 COVID-19 vaccine. Sequenced here: peripheral blood, sampled 28 days after the second AZD1222 dose. The rearrangement links TRBV4-2 to TRBJ1-4, with D possibly being TRBD1 (5 bases). The CDR3 DNA follows: TGTGCCAGCAGGGGGGTGCAGGGAGGGGAAAATGAAAAACTGTTTTTT. Translation gives CASRGVQGGENEKLFF.